This T cell receptor (beta chain) was obtained from a study of cytomegalovirus exposure and HLA in healthy donors (dated by TCRdb to 2017 to 2019). Some background on the complete study: According to a later analysis, the 110 or so validation repertoires were produced on the same platform as the 666 repertoires of the first cohort. The study aimed to test whether signatures of past pathogen exposure could be identified by cataloging public T cell receptors. Besides the first cohort of some 670 subjects, a separate validation cohort made up of around 120 different subjects was used. The study combined high-throughput TCR immunosequencing, statistical association of individual TCRs with disease status, and machine learning to predict cytomegalovirus infection status.

The junction shows trimming of 5 bases on V and 1 base on J, plus 18 bases between the germline ends. The germline V gene encodes CDR1 SEHNR and CDR2 FQNEAQ (reference sequence). The CDR3 spans 18 residues, from the cysteine through the phenylalanine. Only the CDR3 portion is preserved as DNA: 54 bases, with reading frame beginning at the first base. A note on this clone: Its antigen specificity is not known. No base quality values were provided; no much bigger clone lies one nucleotide off.

The paper's findings and limits, for the study overall: In both the original and validation cohorts, the classifier was reported to diagnose cytomegalovirus status with high specificity and sensitivity. The study listed around 160 TCR beta chains as associated with cytomegalovirus. Subsequent analysis determined that TCRs grouped into clusters in the first cohort also showed a tendency toward co-occurrence across the roughly 120 validation repertoires, and 94% of cluster scores exceeded 0. A later analysis lacked HLA typing for the validation cohort, so it scored co-occurrence in that cohort across all 110 or so repertoires. It was suggested by the authors that the approach could potentially be generalized to other disease states and immunological phenotypes. Most TCR sequences were seen in very few donors, while some public TCRs were found in many individuals. A few of the identified cytomegalovirus-associated TCR beta chains were confirmed in vitro to be specific for cytomegalovirus antigens.

The donors belonged to the validation cohort of about 120 subjects, which was separate from the approximately 700-subject first cohort. Libraries came from the immunoSEQ multiplex PCR assay. The authors' pipeline ran thus. A statistical classification framework was built to diagnose cytomegalovirus status from the catalog of TCR beta chain sequences. Held by TCRdb, this immuneACCESS table contains in-frame sequences only and omits some clones. Under half of the omission traces to an unresolved V gene where checked; the cause of the rest is unknown. V and J calls and clone size are copied from that table; D and trimming were computed from the DNA. Across this sample there are 110,000 to 150,000 clones, with approximately 92% seen only once. Jointly, the top ten make up about 10% of the sample.

Sequenced input: PBMCs. The chain is assembled from TRBV7-9 and TRBJ2-6, and perhaps TRBD2 as D gene, on 6 matching bases. This clonotype was sampled from a woman aged 18 to 35 in good health and CMV-seropositive. The CDR3 is CASSSSGGFASGANVLTF. DNA sequence: TGTGCCAGCAGCAGCTCCGGGGGTTTTGCTTCTGGGGCCAACGTCCTGACTTTC.